A selection of T cell receptor beta chains follows, all from one sample in a study of tumor-infiltrating T cells and Merkel cell polyomavirus. Method: immunoSEQ multiplex PCR; TCRdb's copy keeps in-frame clones and lacks some. This repertoire shows under 30,000 clones, 70% to 90% found once; its top ten account for around 2.8%. Sequenced input: lymph node tissue. The receptors come from a man in his fifties or sixties with Merkel cell carcinoma. CDR3s include the opening cysteine and the closing phenylalanine or tryptophan. D genes are given only for firm matches. Size is omitted from some rows. Given values are once, few, many or a class for expanded clones.

j_call clone_size d_call v_call cdr3_aa cdr3_nt
TRBJ2-5 - - TRBV2 CARAVGVGSGETQYF TGTGCCAGAGCAGTAGGGGTGGGGTCCGGCGAGACCCAGTACTTC
TRBJ2-7 once - TRBV14 CASSPGHVGIEQYF TGTGCCAGCAGCCCCGGACATGTGGGTATCGAGCAGTACTTC
TRBJ2-7 - TRBD2 TRBV28 CASSIPGGGYEQYF TGTGCCAGCAGTATTCCCGGGGGGGGCTACGAGCAGTACTTC
TRBJ1-1 - TRBD1 TRBV15 CATSSFPGVRTGKTEAFF TGTGCCACCAGCAGCTTTCCGGGCGTCCGGACAGGTAAAACTGAAGCTTTCTTT
TRBJ2-3 - - TRBV5-8 CASSLGQGTYTDTQYF TGTGCCAGCAGCTTGGGCCAGGGGACCTACACAGATACGCAGTATTTT
TRBJ2-7 - TRBD1 TRBV10-3 CAISEDGTGLQYF TGTGCCATCAGTGAGGACGGGACAGGGTTACAGTACTTC
TRBJ1-2 - - TRBV7-2 CASSTSQPGQRYGYTF TGTGCCAGCAGCACTAGCCAGCCAGGGCAGAGATATGGCTACACCTTC
TRBJ1-2 - - TRBV5-5 CASSLAGQDFNYGYTF TGTGCCAGCAGCTTGGCCGGTCAGGATTTTAACTATGGCTACACCTTC
TRBJ1-1 - TRBD1 TRBV18 CASSGQGGSTEAFF TGTGCCAGCTCAGGACAGGGGGGAAGTACTGAAGCTTTCTTT
TRBJ2-3 - - TRBV15 CATSRGPDTQYF TGTGCCACCAGCAGGGGGCCAGATACGCAGTATTTT
TRBJ2-1 - - TRBV5-4 CATGSYNEQFF TGTGCCACTGGGAGCTACAATGAGCAGTTCTTC
TRBJ2-1 once TRBD2 TRBV7-3 CASSPTSGNYNEQFF TGTGCCAGCAGCCCCACTAGCGGGAACTACAATGAGCAGTTCTTC
TRBJ2-7 - - TRBV28 CASSLYPGNSYEQYF TGTGCCAGCAGTTTATATCCAGGGAACTCCTACGAGCAGTACTTC
TRBJ2-1 - - TRBV7-8 CASSLGAGVGNEQFF TGTGCCAGCAGCTTAGGTGCAGGGGTCGGGAATGAGCAGTTCTTC
TRBJ2-7 - - TRBV4-3 CASSQFSRGGVNEQYF TGCGCCAGCAGCCAATTTTCTAGGGGGGGCGTCAACGAGCAGTACTTC
TRBJ1-6 - - TRBV25-1 CASSESSRVNSPLHF TGTGCCAGCAGTGAATCGAGCAGGGTTAATTCACCCCTCCACTTT
TRBJ2-7 - - TRBV18 CASSPGGWSIYEQYF TGTGCCAGCTCACCGGGGGGATGGTCGATTTACGAGCAGTACTTC
TRBJ2-7 - - TRBV7-9 CASSPPWTRIAGEQYF TGTGCCAGCAGCCCCCCCTGGACACGGATCGCGGGGGAGCAGTACTTC
TRBJ2-1 - - TRBV7-3 CASSLTSGYNEQFF TGTGCCAGCAGCTTAACGTCCGGCTACAATGAGCAGTTCTTC
TRBJ2-2 - - TRBV7-2 CASSPTGARSNTGELFF TGTGCCAGCAGCCCAACTGGGGCCCGTTCGAACACCGGGGAGCTGTTTTTT
TRBJ2-1 - - TRBV7-9 CASSLVVGMAEQFF TGTGCCAGCAGCTTAGTTGTCGGGATGGCTGAGCAGTTCTTC
TRBJ1-2 few - TRBV6-5 CASSDINGYTF TGTGCCAGCAGTGACATAAATGGCTACACCTTC
TRBJ1-3 few - TRBV30 CAWKRSGNTIYF TGTGCCTGGAAGCGCTCTGGAAACACCATATATTTT
TRBJ1-2 - - TRBV7-9 CASSLGAGDYGYTF TGTGCCAGCAGCTTAGGGGCAGGGGATTATGGCTACACCTTC
TRBJ2-3 - - TRBV9 CASSATRGGTALTDTQYF TGTGCCAGCAGCGCCACTAGGGGCGGGACCGCCCTCACAGATACGCAGTATTTT
TRBJ2-5 - TRBD1 TRBV13 CASSPARGQDLQETQYF TGTGCCAGCAGCCCGGCGCGGGGACAGGACCTCCAAGAGACCCAGTACTTC
TRBJ2-1 - - TRBV5-1 CASSLTWSSNEQFF TGCGCCAGCAGCTTAACATGGTCCTCGAATGAGCAGTTCTTC
TRBJ2-1 once TRBD2 TRBV29-1 CSASIAGGVNEQFF TGCAGCGCTAGTATAGCGGGGGGGGTGAATGAGCAGTTCTTC
TRBJ2-2 - TRBD2 TRBV28 CASLLGLGTGELFF TGTGCCAGTCTTCTAGGACTAGGCACCGGGGAGCTGTTTTTT
TRBJ2-7 - TRBD1 TRBV5-1 CASSSGDSRGEQYF TGCGCCAGCAGTTCCGGGGACAGTAGAGGCGAGCAGTACTTC
TRBJ1-4 few - TRBV2 CASTRTDEKLFF TGTGCCAGCACTAGGACAGATGAAAAACTGTTTTTT
TRBJ1-1 - - TRBV14 CASSQDFGDTEAFF TGTGCCAGCAGCCAAGATTTCGGGGACACTGAAGCTTTCTTT
TRBJ2-1 - TRBD1 TRBV30 CAWNRRDRAYNEQFF TGTGCCTGGAACCGCCGGGACAGGGCCTACAATGAGCAGTTCTTC
TRBJ2-5 - TRBD1 TRBV29-1 CSVAMGQEVGETQYF TGCAGCGTTGCGATGGGACAGGAGGTGGGGGAGACCCAGTACTTC
TRBJ2-1 - TRBD1 TRBV5-1 CASSTGTGGYNEQFF TGCGCCAGCAGTACCGGGACAGGGGGTTACAATGAGCAGTTCTTC
TRBJ2-7 - - TRBV7-9 CASSPVSYEQYF TGTGCCAGCAGCCCAGTCTCCTACGAGCAGTACTTC
TRBJ2-7 - TRBD1 TRBV7-2 CASSPGQSYEQYF TGTGCCAGCAGCCCGGGACAGTCATACGAGCAGTACTTC
TRBJ2-1 once TRBD2 TRBV18 CASSPGTSYNEQFF TGTGCCAGCTCACCCGGGACTAGCTACAATGAGCAGTTCTTC
TRBJ1-4 - TRBD1 TRBV28 CASIGQGVLGEKLFF TGTGCCAGCATTGGACAGGGGGTTCTTGGGGAAAAACTGTTTTTT
TRBJ1-1 few TRBD1 TRBV5-1 CASSWTGATEAFF TGCGCCAGCAGCTGGACAGGGGCGACTGAAGCTTTCTTT
TRBJ1-2 - - TRBV6-5 CASSSLGGLIGYTF TGTGCCAGCAGTTCGCTTGGGGGGTTGATAGGCTACACCTTC
TRBJ1-5 - TRBD1 TRBV19 CASSRRGQGVNSNQPQHF TGTGCCAGTAGTAGGCGGGGACAGGGAGTCAATAGCAATCAGCCCCAGCATTTT
TRBJ2-2 - TRBD1 TRBV7-8 CASSFGTGHTGELFF TGTGCCAGCAGCTTTGGGACAGGGCACACCGGGGAGCTGTTTTTT
TRBJ1-5 - TRBD1 TRBV2 CASSGTGNQPQHF TGTGCCAGTTCCGGGACAGGGAATCAGCCCCAGCATTTT
TRBJ1-1 - - TRBV5-1 CASTGTPGNTEAFF TGCGCCAGCACCGGGACACCGGGAAACACTGAAGCTTTCTTT
TRBJ1-6 - - TRBV28 CASTPNQYNSPLHF TGTGCCAGCACTCCGAATCAGTATAATTCACCCCTCCACTTT
TRBJ1-2 - - TRBV7-2 CASTVGAPYGYTF TGTGCCAGCACCGTTGGGGCCCCCTATGGCTACACCTTC
TRBJ1-5 once - TRBV19 CASSKAAGNQPQHF TGTGCCAGTAGTAAGGCGGCAGGCAATCAGCCCCAGCATTTT
TRBJ1-4 - - TRBV5-1 CASRPQENEKLFF TGCGCCAGCAGACCACAGGAAAATGAAAAACTGTTTTTT
TRBJ1-6 - TRBD1 TRBV14 CASSQVTGAGSPLHF TGTGCCAGCAGCCAAGTGACAGGGGCAGGTTCACCCCTCCACTTT
TRBJ2-7 - TRBD1 TRBV7-9 CASSLGTGAVTQYF TGTGCCAGCAGCTTAGGGACAGGGGCCGTGACTCAGTACTTC
TRBJ2-3 - - TRBV29-1 CSVDGGTSTDTQYF TGCAGCGTTGATGGGGGGACTAGCACAGATACGCAGTATTTT
TRBJ2-3 - TRBD2 TRBV13 CASSKYTRTSGRAGTDTQYF TGTGCCAGCAGCAAATATACAAGGACTAGCGGGAGGGCAGGAACAGATACGCAGTATTTT
TRBJ1-2 once - TRBV27 CASSPPYSYYGYTF TGTGCCAGCAGTCCCCCCTACAGCTACTATGGCTACACCTTC